Following are 26 T cell receptor beta chains from one sample sequenced in a study of blood T cell repertoires in COVID-19. Profiling relied on immunoSEQ multiplex PCR, and the TCRdb table lists in-frame clones only, not all of them. In the table there are about 170,000 clones, about 80% of which are singletons. The sample consisted of peripheral blood. The receptors stem from a man between 70 and 80 years old with active or convalescent COVID-19.

The chain combines TRBV5-1 with TRBJ1-2, with D possibly matching TRBD1 (6 bases). This CDR3 has 13 residues. Trimming cost V 4 bases and J 1 base, with 8 bases left between them. Germline CDR1 SGHRS, CDR2 YFSETQ. The CDR3 spells CASSNRVNYGYTF. The DNA of the CDR3 is TGCGCCAGCAGCAACAGGGTTAACTATGGCTACACCTTC. Full variable domain (outside the CDR3, taken from reference TRBV5-1 and TRBJ1-2): KAGVTQTPRYLIKTRGQQVTLSCSPISGHRSVSWYQQTPGQGLQFLFEYFSETQRNKGNFPGRFSGRQFSNSRSEMNVSTLELGDSALYLCASSNRVNYGYTFGSGTRLTVV.

The V gene is TRBV5-1, the J gene TRBJ2-1, with TRBD1 matching over 7 bases. The length of the CDR3 is 14 residues. Trimming cost V 3 bases and J 2 bases; bases outside gene matches: 2. CDR1 is SGHRS and CDR2 is YFSETQ in the germline V gene. Here the CDR3 reads CASSYDRAYNEQFF. DNA for the CDR3: TGCGCCAGCAGCTACGACAGGGCCTACAATGAGCAGTTCTTC.

The V and J genes are TRBV6-2 or TRBV6-3 and TRBJ1-6; tentative D call: TRBD1 (6 bases). The CDR3 is 18 amino acids. Germline V CDR1 and CDR2: MNHEY, SVGEGT. V lost 2 bases and J 5 bases, leaving 19 bases between the germline ends. The CDR3 DNA follows: TGTGCCAGCAGTTACCCAAGCGCAGGGGTACGGGATAATTCACCCCTCCACTTT. This translates into CASSYPSAGVRDNSPLHF.

The chain combines TRBV3-1 (or the pseudogene TRBV3-2) with TRBJ1-5; D gene uncertain. Trimming removed 1 base at V and 0 bases at J, with 10 bases between. The CDR3 totals 16 residues. Germline V gene sequence: CDR1 LGHDT, CDR2 YNNKEL (reference sequence). Here the CDR3 reads CASSQGGRGSNQPQHF. The CDR3 nucleotides are TGTGCCAGCAGCCAAGGAGGACGGGGTAGCAATCAGCCCCAGCATTTT.

V gene TRBV5-8 combines with J gene TRBJ2-7; D is unresolved. CDR1 SGHTS and CDR2 YDEGEE come from the germline V gene. V was shortened by 2 bases and J by 1 base, with 4 bases between the two germline ends. The CDR3 sequence is 12 residues long. The CDR3 nucleotides are TGTGCCAGCAGCTTCGTGTCCTACGAGCAGTACTTC. This gives the protein CASSFVSYEQYF.

The chain combines TRBV11-2 with TRBJ1-1; a weak D match, TRBD1 (6 bases). The CDR3 loop spans 14 amino acids. Deletions cut 5 bases from V and 4 bases from J, with 14 bases between. Germline CDR1 is SGHAT and CDR2 is FQNNGV. The CDR3 loop is CASSAQGRGTEAFF. In DNA, the CDR3 is TGTGCCAGCAGCGCACAGGGAAGGGGCACTGAAGCTTTCTTT.

The chain couples TRBV11-2 to TRBJ1-1; weak D call: TRBD1 (6 bases). Trimming took 5 bases from V and 4 from J, leaving 17 bases between them. There are 15 residues in the CDR3. From germline, CDR1 is SGHAT and CDR2 FQNNGV. In nucleotides, the CDR3 is TGTGCCAGCAGCACGGGATCGGGGGGCGGCACTGAAGCTTTCTTT. This sequence encodes CASSTGSGGGTEAFF.

A few counts support this clone. This sequence joins TRBV13 and TRBJ2-7; D unclear. The CDR3 runs to 13 residues. With 10 bases removed from V and 1 base from J, the gap between germline ends came to 14 bases. Per the germline V gene, CDR1 is PRHDT and CDR2 is FYEKMQ (reference sequence). DNA of the CDR3: TGTGCCACCCAATCAACGGAGTCCTACGAGCAGTACTTC. This sequence encodes CATQSTESYEQYF.

CDR3 residues: CASSPQHGVRIYGYTF. CDR3 DNA: TGTGCCAGCAGCCCCCAACACGGGGTTCGAATCTATGGCTACACCTTC. The genes are TRBV5-4 and TRBJ1-2; D is ambiguous. Trimming stripped 4 bases from V and 4 bases from J, with 20 bases between. Germline assignment: CDR1 SGHNT and CDR2 YYREEE (reference sequence). CDR3 length: 16 amino acids.

J is TRBJ2-1 and V is TRBV9; 8 nucleotides agree with TRBD2. With V trimmed by 2 bases and J by 9 bases, 7 bases remained unmatched. The germline V gene has CDR1 SGDLS and CDR2 YYNGEE. The CDR3 is 14 residues long. The CDR3 here is CASSVGSGSGEQFF. In DNA form, the CDR3 reads TGTGCCAGCAGCGTCGGGAGCGGGAGCGGTGAGCAGTTCTTC.

The CDR3 is CASKLHYEQYF. CDR3 sequence (DNA): TGTGCCAGCAAACTACACTACGAGCAGTACTTC. The rearrangement joins TRBV6-1 to TRBJ2-7; no reliable D call. The germline V gene encodes CDR1 MNHNS and CDR2 SASEGT. Trimming pared 7 bases from V and 3 bases from J, leaving 7 bases between. The CDR3 covers 11 residues.

The chain joins TRBV12-3 or TRBV12-4 to TRBJ1-5; D gene unclear. This CDR3 contains 13 residues. V was pared by 2 bases and J by 1 base, with 3 bases between. The CDR3 sequence is CASSLSSNQPQHF. As DNA, the CDR3 is TGTGCCAGCAGTTTAAGCAGCAATCAGCCCCAGCATTTT.

This chain links TRBV7-6 with TRBJ2-5; 7 bases match TRBD1. This CDR3 is built from 15 residues. The V gene's germline CDR1 is SGHVS and CDR2 FNYEAQ. Trimming cost V 1 base and J 2 bases; bases outside gene matches: 4. CDR3 sequence (DNA): TGTGCCAGCAGCTTAGTCATGGACAGGCAAGAGACCCAGTACTTC. It specifies CASSLVMDRQETQYF.

The rearrangement joins TRBV5-4 to TRBJ2-7; the match to TRBD2 covers 12 bases. The CDR3 length is 15 residues. The V segment lost 5 bases and the J segment 1 base; nucleotides outside the gene matches: 4. Germline CDR1 reads SGHNT; CDR2 reads YYREEE (reference sequence). The CDR3 region is CASRLAGGPSYEQYF. The CDR3 DNA reads as TGTGCCAGCAGGCTAGCGGGAGGGCCTTCCTACGAGCAGTACTTC.

The chain links TRBV7-9 to TRBJ1-1; 10 nucleotides align to TRBD1. Trimming cost V 5 bases and J 5 bases; bases outside gene matches: 8. The CDR3 extends over 15 amino acids. CDR1 and CDR2 (germline): SEHNR, FQNEAQ (reference sequence). The CDR3 nucleotides are TGTGCCAGCAGCCCACTGAGGACAGGGGGAACTGAAGCTTTCTTT. This translates into CASSPLRTGGTEAFF.

The CDR3 DNA is TGTGCCAGCAGCTTAGTTGGGGGCGCAGATACGCAGTATTTT. Protein sequence: CASSLVGGADTQYF. J is TRBJ2-3 and V is TRBV7-6, with D possibly matching TRBD1 (6 bases). CDR1 is SGHVS and CDR2 is FNYEAQ in the germline V gene. Deletions cut 1 base from V and 4 bases from J, with 9 bases between. The CDR3 contains 14 residues.

J is TRBJ2-1 and V is TRBV3-1 (or the pseudogene TRBV3-2); 8 bases align to TRBD2. V was clipped by 3 bases and J by 0 bases; unmatched bases: 1. The germline V gene encodes CDR1 LGHDT and CDR2 YNNKEL (reference sequence). The CDR3 consists of 15 residues. DNA for the CDR3: TGTGCCAGCAGCCAGGGGACTAGCTCCTACAATGAGCAGTTCTTC. Translation: CASSQGTSSYNEQFF.

The CDR3 bases are TGTGCCAGCAGCTTATTTACTAGCGGAGTAAACGAGCAGTTCTTC. Encoded protein: CASSLFTSGVNEQFF. The J gene is TRBJ2-1, the V gene TRBV11-2, with TRBD2 identical over 8 bases. Germline CDR1 is SGHAT and CDR2 is FQNNGV. The CDR3 length is 15 residues. With V trimmed by 2 bases and J by 10 bases, 10 bases remained unmatched.

The CDR3 DNA sequence: TGTGCCAGCAGCCTCCCCAGGAGCGGGGGGCAGTACTTC. Translating it yields CASSLPRSGGQYF. The genes are TRBV12-3 or TRBV12-4 and TRBJ2-7, with 8 bases aligning to TRBD2. The CDR3 is 13 residues long. The J segment lost 9 bases and the V segment lost 6 bases, leaving 10 bases of the junction unmatched.

The rearrangement uses TRBV6-6 and TRBJ1-4; D perhaps matches TRBD1 (5 bases). Germline CDR1 reads MNHNY; CDR2 reads SVGAGI (reference sequence). The CDR3 sequence is 11 residues long. The CDR3 loop is CAGLSGGKLFF. CDR3 in DNA: TGTGCTGGGCTTTCGGGGGGAAAACTGTTTTTT.

This clone was detected a few times. The chain joins TRBV4-3 to TRBJ1-2; 8 bases map to TRBD1. Looked up from germline, CDR1 is LGHNA and CDR2 is YSLEER. This CDR3 comprises 15 residues. V was pared by 0 bases and J by 4 bases, with 4 bases of the junction left unmatched. The CDR3 loop reads CASSQDDRGLYGYTF. The DNA of the CDR3 is TGCGCCAGCAGCCAAGACGACAGGGGCCTCTATGGCTACACCTTC.

This clone was detected only once. This chain uses TRBV5-8 with TRBJ2-3; unclear D gene. The CDR3 length is 13 residues. From germline, CDR1 is SGHTS and CDR2 YDEGEE. V shed 4 bases and J shed 1 base, with 7 bases lying between them. The CDR3 bases are TGTGCCAGCAGCGAACCGGGCACAGATACGCAGTATTTT. This sequence encodes CASSEPGTDTQYF.

The chain has TRBV24-1 and TRBJ2-3, with 10 bases identical to TRBD2. J lost 3 bases, V lost 9 bases, and 8 bases had no gene match. The CDR3 covers 15 residues. From germline, CDR1 is KGHDR and CDR2 SFDVKD. In DNA, the CDR3 is TGTGCCACCTCGAGAGGGGGACTAGCGACAGATACGCAGTATTTT. Protein: CATSRGGLATDTQYF.

The chain joins TRBV18 to TRBJ2-5; a weak D match, TRBD1 (6 bases). The V end lost 2 bases, the J end lost 5 bases, and 18 bases lay between the germline ends. This CDR3 has 16 residues. The germline V gene encodes CDR1 KGHSH and CDR2 LQKENI. CDR3 protein: CASSPSHQGSGETQYF. CDR3 nucleotide sequence: TGTGCCAGCTCACCATCCCACCAGGGGTCTGGGGAGACCCAGTACTTC. Supplemented by reference TRBV18 and TRBJ2-5, the full variable domain reads NAGVMQNPRHLVRRRGQEARLRCSPMKGHSHVYWYRQLPEEGLKFMVYLQKENIIDESGMPKERFSAEFPKEGPSILRIQQVVRGDSAAYFCASSPSHQGSGETQYFGPGTRLLVL.

In its sample, this clone was seen a few times. This sequence joins TRBV5-4 and TRBJ1-4, with 10 bases lining up with TRBD1. After removal of 3 bases from V and 7 bases from J, the junction contained 6 bases not matched to a gene. The CDR3 length is 15 residues. Per the germline V gene, CDR1 is SGHNT and CDR2 is YYREEE (reference sequence). The CDR3 DNA follows: TGTGCCAGCAGCTCAGACCGGGACAGGGGTGAAAAACTGTTTTTT. It is translated as CASSSDRDRGEKLFF.

The chain couples TRBV9 to TRBJ2-1; possibly TRBD2 for D (6 bases). This CDR3 has 15 residues. V was cut by 0 bases and J by 6 bases, with 13 bases left in between. CDR1 is SGDLS, CDR2 YYNGEE, per germline. The CDR3 spells CASSVASAAFNEQFF. The DNA for the CDR3 is TGTGCCAGCAGCGTAGCTAGCGCCGCTTTCAATGAGCAGTTCTTC.